This T cell receptor (beta chain) appears in the sequencing data of a study of blood T cells in healthy people across ages. The sample providers were healthy Caucasian people from Russia, aged roughly 6 to 95. Together with a sample-barcoded 5' primer, a J-beta primer mix was included in a second PCR lasting about 6 to 11 cycles. Each cDNA molecule received a tag from a template-switch adaptor that had 12 random nucleotides. TCRdb used MiXCR to reprocess the 5' RACE reads, holding one entry per CDR3 protein. The sample contains some 550,000 distinct CDR3 sequences, 47% of which appear only once. This clonotype was counted between two and nine times. V shed 4 bases and J 7 bases; nucleotides not matched to a gene: 7. The CDR3 sequence is 15 residues long. Germline CDR1 and CDR2: MGHDK and SYGVNS.

The clonotype comes from a man aged 80 or over in good health. The chain uses TRBV25-1 and TRBJ2-1; 10 bases line up with TRBD1. What was sequenced was blood. As DNA, the CDR3 is TGTGCCAGCAGTGCCACCGTGGACAGGGGGAATGAGCAGTTCTTC. It yields the protein CASSATVDRGNEQFF.